The 6 T cell receptor beta chains below all came from one sample that was sequenced in a study of blood T cell repertoires in COVID-19. TCRdb's copy holds only in-frame clones and misses some; the assay was immunoSEQ multiplex PCR. The sample holds 65,000 to 70,000 clones, 93% seen once. The sample taken for sequencing was peripheral blood. The receptors stem from a man between 65 and 85 years old with active COVID-19.

A remark on this clone: At one boundary the junction diverges from the germline segment, which might be a read error. The V and J genes are TRBV7-8 and TRBJ1-6; the D is unclear. Per the germline V gene, CDR1 is SGHVS and CDR2 is FQNEAQ. The CDR3 is 14 residues long. The CDR3 DNA reads as TGTGCCAGCAGCTTAGCAGAGCATAATTCACTCCTCCACTTT. Protein sequence: CASSLAEHNSLLHF.

This clone showed up just a few times. The chain couples TRBV2 to TRBJ2-7; D unclear. Deletions cut 6 bases from V and 5 bases from J, with 17 bases between. The CDR3 length is 14 residues. Germline V gives CDR1 SNHLY, CDR2 FYNNEI. The CDR3, as DNA: TGTGCCAGCAGCGACCTGGGCTTGATTGACGAGCAGTACTTC. Encoded protein: CASSDLGLIDEQYF.

The chain combines TRBV28 with TRBJ1-4; TRBD1 matches at 7 bases. The CDR3 totals 14 residues. With V trimmed by 5 bases and J by 11 bases, 11 bases remained unmatched. Germline CDR1 MDHEN, CDR2 SYDVKM. As DNA, the CDR3 is TGTGCCAGCAGTACACCCGACAGGGCCGGGAAACTGTTTTTT. This gives the protein CASSTPDRAGKLFF.

The rearrangement joins TRBV4-3 to TRBJ2-5, with 9 bases that match TRBD1. The CDR3 loop spans 14 amino acids. V lost 4 bases to trimming and J lost 5 bases; unmatched junction nucleotides: 5. In germline, CDR1 is LGHNA, CDR2 YSLEER. The CDR3 loop reads CASSRNRGPETQYF. The CDR3 nucleotides read TGCGCCAGCAGCCGAAACAGGGGGCCCGAGACCCAGTACTTC.

In DNA form, the CDR3 reads TGTGCCAGCGGTAGGACAGGGCACAACGAGCAGTACGTC. Amino acids: CASGRTGHNEQYV. This chain connects TRBV6-5 to TRBJ2-7, with TRBD1 matching 8 bases. V lost 8 bases and J lost 5; bases outside the gene matches: 8. The length of the CDR3 is 13 residues. Germline CDR1 and CDR2: MNHEY and SVGAGI.

This sequence joins TRBV28 and TRBJ2-7; the match to TRBD1 covers 10 bases. Unmatched junction bases numbered 6, after V lost 5 bases and J lost 5 bases. This CDR3 has 14 residues. The germline V gene encodes CDR1 MDHEN and CDR2 SYDVKM. CDR3 region: CASSTGTGVHEQYF. For the CDR3, the DNA is TGTGCCAGCAGTACCGGGACAGGGGTACACGAGCAGTACTTC.